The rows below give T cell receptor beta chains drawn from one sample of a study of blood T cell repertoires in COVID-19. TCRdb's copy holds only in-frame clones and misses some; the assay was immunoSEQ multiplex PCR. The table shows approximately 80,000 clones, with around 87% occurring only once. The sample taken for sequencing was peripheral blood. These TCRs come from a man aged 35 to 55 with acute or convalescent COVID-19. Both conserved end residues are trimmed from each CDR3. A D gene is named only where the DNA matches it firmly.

CDR3: AARSSTNEKLF
V: TRBV19
D: -

CDR3: ASSRTGLTEAF
V: TRBV19
D: TRBD1

CDR3: ASSSRGTEAF
V: TRBV11-3
D: -

CDR3: AWSVMDRDNQPQH
V: TRBV30
D: -

CDR3: ASSAGTGNSYNSPLH
V: TRBV5-1
D: TRBD1

CDR3: AARGNYGYT
V: TRBV6-6
D: -

CDR3: ASSSHRLAGEATQY
V: TRBV5-1
D: TRBD2

CDR3: ASSLNTQETQY
V: TRBV12-3/TRBV12-4
D: -

CDR3: ATSRGDSRNTEAF
V: TRBV15
D: TRBD1

CDR3: AYQDRENSPLH
V: TRBV30
D: TRBD1

CDR3: ASSLDTYTQY
V: TRBV5-1
D: -

CDR3: ASSQDRVNSPLH
V: TRBV4-3
D: -

CDR3: ASSPLLGLHTEGEKLF
V: TRBV11-2
D: -

CDR3: AWSTLLGNTIY
V: TRBV30
D: -

CDR3: ASSSGTGAADYGYT
V: TRBV7-2
D: TRBD1

CDR3: ASSLVGTSGTGELF
V: TRBV7-9
D: TRBD2

CDR3: ASSGRRGTFLNTEAF
V: TRBV7-9
D: -

CDR3: ASSHTQGDGYT
V: TRBV11-2
D: -

CDR3: ASSTDRGSTGELF
V: TRBV7-9
D: TRBD1

CDR3: ASSLARLAQSTDTQY
V: TRBV7-8
D: -

CDR3: ANRGNKSNEKLF
V: TRBV10-1
D: -

CDR3: ASSIGPGTETF
V: TRBV19
D: TRBD1

CDR3: ASSYRGVNTEAF
V: TRBV11-2
D: TRBD1

CDR3: ASSPSHATNEKLF
V: TRBV7-2
D: -

CDR3: ASSWGGGEYNEQF
V: TRBV6-6
D: -

CDR3: ASTRRGSGNTIY
V: TRBV2
D: -

CDR3: ASRMTTGTEAF
V: TRBV12-3/TRBV12-4
D: -

CDR3: ASSPPELAGGGEQF
V: TRBV18
D: TRBD2

CDR3: ASSQSKASNYT
V: TRBV7-8
D: -

CDR3: ASSLHGAYEQY
V: TRBV7-2
D: -

CDR3: SASIAAGELENEQF
V: TRBV20-1
D: TRBD2

CDR3: ASSLKLAADTDTQY
V: TRBV7-8
D: TRBD2

CDR3: ASSETRGGPEKLF
V: TRBV2
D: -

CDR3: AISESSGELF
V: TRBV10-3
D: -

CDR3: ASSQQGGDTEAF
V: TRBV7-2
D: -

CDR3: ASSQGPLQVAAQY
V: TRBV14
D: -

CDR3: ASSLYVGALPNTEAF
V: TRBV5-4
D: -

CDR3: ASSDVLVNTEAF
V: TRBV6-1
D: -

CDR3: ASSHRTGDEQY
V: TRBV11-3
D: TRBD1

CDR3: ASSLVAALHNEQF
V: TRBV5-8
D: -

CDR3: ASSSGNSNYGYT
V: TRBV7-9
D: -

CDR3: ASSQNGQGAGEQF
V: TRBV4-1
D: TRBD1

CDR3: ASSHRLAGPTHEQY
V: TRBV4-1
D: TRBD2

CDR3: ASSGDRSRNTEAF
V: TRBV6-6
D: -

CDR3: ASSLGGGMDYGYT
V: TRBV7-9
D: TRBD1

CDR3: ASTPDSTDTQY
V: TRBV19
D: -

CDR3: ASSLVEYQPQH
V: TRBV7-9
D: -

CDR3: ASSLRTGASNTGELF
V: TRBV7-2
D: TRBD1

CDR3: AISGTRAGADTQY
V: TRBV10-3
D: TRBD2

CDR3: ATSRVGLEGHYGYT
V: TRBV15
D: -

CDR3: ASSLGTADNSPLH
V: TRBV5-1
D: -